The present T cell receptor beta chain was sequenced within a study of CD8 T cells in Susac syndrome. CD8+ and CD4+ T cells from blood underwent TCR beta sequencing, which was carried out in a high-throughput format. Negative isolation was applied to CD8+ and CD4+ T cells, and FACS enrichment was applied to TEMRA cells. V lost 3 bases, J lost 4 bases, and 2 bases stayed unmatched. The CDR3 covers 14 residues. CDR1 is SQVTM and CDR2 is ANQGSEA in the germline V gene. It was with random hexamers that 0.5 to 1 ug RNA was reverse transcribed. Across 54 Vbeta and 13 Jbeta, immunoSEQ multiplex PCR amplified TCR beta CDR3. TCRdb re-derived calls from the immunoSEQ multiplex PCR reads in MiXCR, one entry per CDR3 protein. Altogether 140,000 to 150,000 distinct CDR3 sequences are present, roughly 96% being singletons, with the ten largest covering over 0.095%.

The receptor was isolated from a human donor with multiple sclerosis. The specimen was CD4+ T cells from PBMCs. The chain employs TRBV29-1 and TRBJ2-3; the match to TRBD1 covers 12 bases. CDR3 in amino acids: CSVDRDRGPDTQYF. The CDR3 DNA reads as TGCAGCGTTGATAGGGACAGGGGGCCAGATACGCAGTATTTT.